The source of this T cell receptor beta chain is a study of blood T cell repertoires in COVID-19. Study-level background: Sites across the United States, Italy and Spain contributed samples from acute and convalescent COVID-19. T cells, B-cell-depleted T cells, or PBMCs provided the cDNA or gDNA that served as material.

In the authors' workflow: Estimation of nucleated cell counts relied on the amplification of reference gene primers. This table comes from immunoSEQ multiplex PCR, and its TCRdb copy is limited to in-frame clones, with some not included. V, J and clone size are taken as reported in that table, and D and trimming were inferred from the DNA itself. The sample lists some 25,000 clones, 94% seen once, with 4% in the top ten. This CDR3 contains 16 residues. With V trimmed by 4 bases and J by 0 bases, 3 bases remained unmatched. The germline CDR1 and CDR2 sequences are KGHDR and SFDVKD. Sequenced material: peripheral blood. The chain couples TRBV24-1 to TRBJ2-2; 8 positions agree with TRBD2. The TCR was taken from a woman aged 50 to 60 with active COVID-19. The CDR3 DNA reads as TGTGCCACCAGTGACCCGGGACTAGCGAACACCGGGGAGCTGTTTTTT. Its protein product is CATSDPGLANTGELFF.